This entry is about one TCR beta chain. The target antigen is unknown. V was pared by 3 bases and J by 6 bases, with 10 bases between. The CDR3 is 13 amino acids. The assay was immunoSEQ multiplex PCR, and TCRdb's table has in-frame clones only and misses some. The repertoire consists of 70,000 to 90,000 clones, with almost 80% occurring once and the leading ten covering more than 20%. This entry is derived from a study of T cell responses to AZD1222 COVID-19 vaccine. Study context: Second doses at about 4 or about 12 weeks were pooled.

Overall study findings and caveats: Repertoires were obtained solely post-peak T cell response. Only six people who got AZD1222 tested seropositive at baseline.

The rearrangement links TRBV12-3 or TRBV12-4 to TRBJ2-3; D is ambiguous. This clonotype was sampled from an adult in good health. Sequenced material: peripheral blood, taken on day 0 of AZD1222 vaccination. CDR3 bases: TGTGCCAGCAGTTTTGTATCTACGGATACGCAGTATTTT. Translated, it gives CASSFVSTDTQYF.